A selection of T cell receptor beta chains follows, all from one sample in a study of OX40 agonist ivuxolimab in advanced cancers. Clones were read by immunoSEQ multiplex PCR, and TCRdb kept only the in-frame ones, dropping some. The sample comprises about 95,000 clones, under 85% of which are singletons, and roughly 3.8% rests with the top ten. Material: CD4+ or CD8+ T cells sorted from blood, obtained in a trial of the OX40 agonist ivuxolimab. These receptors originate from an adult with an advanced solid tumor such as melanoma, head and neck, liver or kidney cancer. The CDR3 runs from the conserved cysteine through the conserved F or W. Each record gives: V gene, clone size, J gene, D gene, CDR3 protein, CDR3 DNA. D genes are given only for firm matches. Rows give clone size only sometimes, using once, few, many, or a class for an expanded clone.

V: TRBV7-9; size: few; J: TRBJ2-7; D: TRBD2; CDR3: CASSPADGRSYEQYF; DNA: TGTGCCAGCAGCCCGGCTGACGGGAGGTCCTACGAGCAGTACTTC
V: TRBV10-2; size: NA; J: TRBJ2-3; D: NA; CDR3: CASNTDTQYF; DNA: TGCGCCAGCAATACAGATACGCAGTATTTT
V: TRBV5-1; size: NA; J: TRBJ2-5; D: TRBD2; CDR3: CASSSRPGLAEETQYF; DNA: TGCGCCAGCAGCTCAAGGCCGGGACTAGCGGAAGAGACCCAGTACTTC
V: TRBV28; size: few; J: TRBJ2-7; D: NA; CDR3: CASSVLSGRAYEQYF; DNA: TGTGCCAGCAGCGTCTTGTCAGGGAGAGCTTACGAGCAGTACTTC
V: TRBV2; size: NA; J: TRBJ2-5; D: NA; CDR3: CASSQGETQYF; DNA: TGTGCCAGCAGTCAGGGAGAGACCCAGTACTTC
V: TRBV28; size: once; J: TRBJ2-5; D: TRBD2; CDR3: CASSPVRTSVETQYF; DNA: TGTGCCAGCAGCCCGGTTAGGACTAGCGTGGAGACCCAGTACTTC
V: TRBV28; size: few; J: TRBJ2-1; D: NA; CDR3: CASSLLGLVLNEQFF; DNA: TGTGCCAGCAGTTTACTGGGGTTAGTTTTGAATGAGCAGTTCTTC
V: TRBV25-1; size: NA; J: TRBJ1-4; D: NA; CDR3: CASSVAEKLFF; DNA: TGTGCCAGCAGTGTTGCAGAAAAACTGTTTTTT
V: TRBV28; size: NA; J: TRBJ1-1; D: NA; CDR3: CASRETGGGDTEAFF; DNA: TGTGCCAGCAGGGAAACCGGAGGCGGGGACACTGAAGCTTTCTTT
V: TRBV28; size: NA; J: TRBJ2-5; D: NA; CDR3: CASRSGLLYQETQYF; DNA: TGTGCCAGCAGGTCGGGCCTCCTGTACCAAGAGACCCAGTACTTC
V: TRBV9; size: NA; J: TRBJ2-7; D: NA; CDR3: CASSVEGVASYEQYF; DNA: TGTGCCAGCAGCGTAGAGGGCGTAGCGTCCTACGAGCAGTACTTC
V: TRBV6-6; size: NA; J: TRBJ2-4; D: NA; CDR3: CASSPEENIQYF; DNA: TGTGCCAGCAGTCCGGAGGAAAACATTCAGTACTTC
V: TRBV30; size: NA; J: TRBJ2-1; D: TRBD2; CDR3: CAWRRLADYEQFF; DNA: TGTGCCTGGAGACGACTAGCGGACTATGAGCAGTTCTTC
V: TRBV11-2; size: NA; J: TRBJ2-3; D: NA; CDR3: CASSLPETDTQYF; DNA: TGTGCCAGCAGCCTACCTGAGACAGATACGCAGTATTTT
V: TRBV28; size: NA; J: TRBJ2-5; D: TRBD2; CDR3: CASSRTPSGRSTQYF; DNA: TGTGCCAGCAGTCGGACACCTAGCGGGAGGTCGACCCAGTACTTC
V: TRBV19; size: once; J: TRBJ1-2; D: TRBD1; CDR3: CASSEQGESYTF; DNA: TGTGCCAGTAGTGAACAGGGGGAGTCCTACACCTTC
V: TRBV28; size: NA; J: TRBJ2-1; D: NA; CDR3: CASSLNLADYNEQFF; DNA: TGTGCCAGCAGCCTTAATTTGGCGGATTACAATGAGCAGTTCTTC
V: TRBV5-4; size: few; J: TRBJ2-5; D: TRBD1; CDR3: CASTTSTGGVETQYF; DNA: TGTGCCAGCACCACCTCCACAGGGGGCGTTGAGACCCAGTACTTC
V: TRBV10-3; size: NA; J: TRBJ2-1; D: TRBD2; CDR3: CAISESAGLVAFF; DNA: TGTGCCATCAGTGAGTCAGCGGGACTCGTCGCTTTCTTC
V: TRBV7-9; size: NA; J: TRBJ2-4; D: NA; CDR3: CASDRILAKNIQYF; DNA: TGTGCCAGTGACAGGATCCTAGCCAAAAACATTCAGTACTTC
V: TRBV5-1; size: NA; J: TRBJ1-2; D: TRBD1; CDR3: CASWTGAGNYGYTF; DNA: TGCGCCAGCTGGACAGGGGCCGGTAACTATGGCTACACCTTC
V: TRBV9; size: NA; J: TRBJ2-1; D: NA; CDR3: CASSVGASREQFF; DNA: TGTGCCAGCAGCGTAGGGGCCTCCAGGGAGCAGTTCTTC
V: TRBV28; size: NA; J: TRBJ2-3; D: NA; CDR3: CAITEGGGPGYF; DNA: TGTGCCATCACTGAGGGGGGAGGGCCGGGGTATTTT
V: TRBV30; size: NA; J: TRBJ2-2; D: NA; CDR3: CAWSWGVTGELFF; DNA: TGTGCCTGGAGTTGGGGTGTCACCGGGGAGCTGTTTTTT
V: TRBV5-1; size: few; J: TRBJ1-6; D: NA; CDR3: CASSLQSDNSPLHF; DNA: TGCGCCAGCAGCTTGCAAAGCGATAATTCACCCCTCCACTTT
V: TRBV2; size: NA; J: TRBJ2-7; D: NA; CDR3: CASSEARGGPVEQYF; DNA: TGTGCCAGCAGTGAAGCAAGGGGGGGCCCTGTCGAGCAGTACTTC
V: TRBV7-2; size: NA; J: TRBJ2-3; D: NA; CDR3: CASSLEVRADTQYF; DNA: TGTGCCAGCAGCTTAGAGGTCAGAGCAGATACGCAGTATTTT
V: TRBV21-1; size: NA; J: TRBJ1-5; D: NA; CDR3: CASSTTREGNQPQHF; DNA: TGTGCCAGCAGCACCACCCGGGAAGGCAATCAGCCCCAGCATTTT
V: TRBV12-5; size: NA; J: TRBJ2-1; D: NA; CDR3: CASGLGQGTSSYNEQFF; DNA: TGTGCTAGTGGTTTGGGTCAGGGGACGAGCTCCTACAATGAGCAGTTCTTC
V: TRBV6-1; size: NA; J: TRBJ1-1; D: NA; CDR3: CASSMETEAFF; DNA: TGTGCCAGCAGCATGGAAACTGAAGCTTTCTTT
V: TRBV5-1; size: NA; J: TRBJ1-4; D: NA; CDR3: CASSLTRPNEKLFF; DNA: TGCGCCAGCAGCTTGACCCGACCCAATGAAAAACTGTTTTTT
V: TRBV7-9; size: NA; J: TRBJ2-1; D: TRBD1; CDR3: CASSLGQGARDEQFF; DNA: TGTGCCAGCAGCTTAGGGCAGGGGGCGCGAGATGAGCAGTTCTTC
V: TRBV7-9; size: few; J: TRBJ2-7; D: NA; CDR3: CASSHRSSGRSF; DNA: TGTGCCAGCAGCCATAGGTCTTCAGGGAGAAGCTTC
V: TRBV7-7; size: NA; J: TRBJ2-5; D: TRBD2; CDR3: CASSMTSGPLETQYF; DNA: TGTGCTAGCAGCATGACTAGCGGGCCGCTAGAGACCCAGTACTTC
V: TRBV5-1; size: few; J: TRBJ2-2; D: NA; CDR3: CASSFFPGLNTGELFF; DNA: TGCGCCAGCAGCTTCTTTCCTGGACTGAACACCGGGGAGCTGTTTTTT
V: TRBV5-1; size: NA; J: TRBJ2-3; D: TRBD2; CDR3: CASSFSGRLTDTQYF; DNA: TGCGCCAGCAGCTTTAGCGGGAGATTGACAGATACGCAGTATTTT
V: TRBV7-8; size: few; J: TRBJ1-5; D: NA; CDR3: CASSLGTPGQPQHF; DNA: TGTGCCAGCAGCTTAGGGACCCCAGGTCAGCCCCAGCATTTT
V: TRBV5-1; size: NA; J: TRBJ2-2; D: NA; CDR3: CASSLAPWVGLTGELFF; DNA: TGCGCCAGCAGCTTGGCCCCCTGGGTGGGGCTGACCGGGGAGCTGTTTTTT
V: TRBV28; size: NA; J: TRBJ2-1; D: NA; CDR3: CASSFGESYNEQFF; DNA: TGTGCCAGCAGTTTCGGGGAGTCCTACAATGAGCAGTTCTTC
V: TRBV12-5; size: NA; J: TRBJ2-3; D: NA; CDR3: CASGAGTDTQYF; DNA: TGTGCTAGTGGTGCCGGGACCGATACGCAGTATTTT
V: TRBV21-1; size: NA; J: TRBJ2-3; D: NA; CDR3: CASSKVGRGTDTQYF; DNA: NA
V: TRBV5-1; size: NA; J: TRBJ2-4; D: NA; CDR3: CASSWTGASGNIQYF; DNA: TGCGCCAGCAGCTGGACGGGGGCGAGTGGAAACATTCAGTACTTC
V: TRBV11-3; size: NA; J: TRBJ2-7; D: NA; CDR3: CASGDIYGTYEQYF; DNA: TGTGCCAGCGGGGATATCTACGGAACCTACGAGCAGTACTTC
V: TRBV5-4; size: NA; J: TRBJ2-2; D: NA; CDR3: CASSQRRGNTGELFF; DNA: TGTGCCAGCAGCCAGCGGAGAGGAAACACCGGGGAGCTGTTTTTT
V: TRBV2; size: NA; J: TRBJ2-4; D: NA; CDR3: CAQMTNRGQYF; DNA: TGTGCCCAGATGACGAACCGGGGACAGTACTTC
V: TRBV6-6; size: few; J: TRBJ2-1; D: NA; CDR3: CASSLRDEQFF; DNA: TGTGCCAGCAGCCTCCGGGATGAGCAGTTCTTC
V: TRBV28; size: once; J: TRBJ2-1; D: NA; CDR3: CASRGVNNEQFF; DNA: TGTGCCAGCAGGGGGGTAAACAATGAGCAGTTCTTC
V: TRBV11-1; size: NA; J: TRBJ2-1; D: TRBD2; CDR3: CASSLVLETSGYNEQFF; DNA: TGTGCCAGCAGCTTAGTTCTTGAGACTAGCGGTTACAATGAGCAGTTCTTC
V: TRBV28; size: NA; J: TRBJ2-2; D: TRBD2; CDR3: CASRTSGMFNTGELFF; DNA: TGTGCCAGCAGAACTAGCGGGATGTTTAACACCGGGGAGCTGTTTTTT
V: TRBV25-1; size: NA; J: TRBJ2-6; D: NA; CDR3: CASSVNSGANVLTF; DNA: TGTGCCAGCAGTGTGAACTCTGGGGCCAACGTCCTGACTTTC
V: TRBV10-1; size: NA; J: TRBJ2-3; D: NA; CDR3: CASSESLRDTQYF; DNA: TGCGCCAGCAGTGAGTCTCTCCGTGATACGCAGTATTTT
V: TRBV6-6; size: NA; J: TRBJ2-1; D: NA; CDR3: CASSGHSSYNEQFF; DNA: TGTGCCAGCAGTGGCCACAGCTCCTACAATGAGCAGTTCTTC
V: TRBV9; size: NA; J: TRBJ2-1; D: NA; CDR3: CASSVVGGGTTEYNEQFF; DNA: TGTGCCAGCAGCGTAGTAGGAGGGGGGACTACCGAGTACAATGAGCAGTTCTTC
V: TRBV9; size: NA; J: TRBJ2-1; D: NA; CDR3: CASDSASSYNEQFF; DNA: TGTGCCAGCGACAGCGCGAGCTCCTACAATGAGCAGTTCTTC
V: TRBV18; size: NA; J: TRBJ2-7; D: NA; CDR3: CASSPSAGVAYEQYF; DNA: TGTGCCAGCTCCCCTTCAGCAGGCGTAGCCTACGAGCAGTACTTC
V: TRBV14; size: once; J: TRBJ2-7; D: NA; CDR3: CASSQPGVYEQYF; DNA: TGTGCCAGCAGCCAACCGGGTGTCTACGAGCAGTACTTC